A single sample is the source of the 29 T cell receptor beta chains below, sequenced in a study of T cell changes during pregnancy in multiple sclerosis. The data were produced by immunoSEQ multiplex PCR, yet TCRdb's version contains in-frame clones alone and is incomplete. The sample contains some 71,000 clones, around 92% of which appear only once. The sample consisted of peripheral blood, taken after pregnancy. These receptors came from a female donor with multiple sclerosis, enrolled in a pregnancy study.

The chain employs TRBV7-9 and TRBJ2-7; the match to TRBD2 covers 16 bases. There are 16 residues in the CDR3. Germline V CDR1 and CDR2: SEHNR, FQNEAQ (reference sequence). Trimming at V came to 5 bases and at J to 7 bases, leaving 8 bases not matched to a gene. The CDR3 protein is CASSQGLAGGPGEQYF. For the CDR3, the DNA is TGTGCCAGCAGCCAGGGACTAGCGGGAGGGCCGGGAGAGCAGTACTTC.

J is TRBJ1-5 and V is TRBV30; 7 positions match TRBD1. Trimming removed 6 bases from V and 5 bases from J; junction bases left unmatched: 7. This CDR3 region has 13 residues. Germline V gene data show CDR1 as GTSNPN and CDR2 as SVGIG (reference sequence). CDR3 nucleotide sequence: TGTGCCTGTTCACGGGACAGAGATCAGCCCCAGCATTTT. This translates into CACSRDRDQPQHF.

This clone was detected only once. J is TRBJ2-2 and V is TRBV19, with 7 bases that match TRBD1. Germline trimming cut 3 bases from V and 0 bases from J; bases unmatched to any gene: 4. Germline V gene lookup returns CDR1 LNHDA and CDR2 SQIVND (reference sequence). The CDR3 contains 16 residues. Here the CDR3 reads CASSIEGATNTGELFF. The CDR3 bases are TGTGCCAGTAGTATTGAGGGGGCGACGAACACCGGGGAGCTGTTTTTT.

This clone was seen repeatedly, ten times or more. V is TRBV6-6 and J is TRBJ1-1; 8 bases match TRBD1. The CDR3 spans 14 residues. Germline values: CDR1 MNHNY, CDR2 SVGAGI (reference sequence). Unmatched junction bases numbered 7, after V lost 9 bases and J lost 1 base. CDR3 loop: CASTGGRWNTEAFF. The DNA for the CDR3 is TGTGCCAGTACAGGGGGGCGGTGGAACACTGAAGCTTTCTTT.

This chain connects TRBV25-1 to TRBJ1-2; unclear D gene. The CDR3 has 13 amino acids. CDR1 is MGHDK, CDR2 SYGVNS, per germline. V was trimmed by 7 bases and J by 7 bases, leaving 16 bases between them. The CDR3 DNA sequence: TGTGCCAGCACCTCCGGGGATCAACCTGGCTACACCTTC. Its translation is CASTSGDQPGYTF.

This chain uses TRBV5-4 with TRBJ2-5; 10 bases fit TRBD2. CDR1 and CDR2 (germline): SGHNT, YYREEE (reference sequence). The CDR3 is 16 amino acids. J was trimmed by 4 bases and V by 0 bases; bases with no gene match: 6. The CDR3 DNA reads as TGTGCCAGCAGCTTGGCCGGTTTAGCGGGAGGAGAGACCCAGTACTTC. Its translation: CASSLAGLAGGETQYF.

The V gene is TRBV19, the J gene TRBJ2-1, with a weak D call TRBD2 (5 bases). The CDR3 contains 12 residues. The V gene's germline CDR1 is LNHDA and CDR2 SQIVND (reference sequence). The ends were cut back, 6 bases at V and 12 bases at J, with 15 bases in the middle. CDR3 sequence: CASSSLGDMQFF. As DNA, the CDR3 is TGTGCCAGTAGCTCTCTCGGGGATATGCAGTTCTTC.

This clone was observed a handful of times. The chain uses TRBV27 and TRBJ2-7, with a tentative D call TRBD2 (6 bases). This CDR3 contains 15 residues. Germline CDR1 is MNHEY and CDR2 is SMNVEV (reference sequence). Trimming took off 2 bases at V and 4 bases at J, with 15 bases between the two ends. CDR3 region: CASSLGFSGLYEQYF. CDR3 nucleotide sequence: TGTGCCAGCAGTTTAGGTTTTAGCGGCTTATACGAGCAGTACTTC.

The V and J genes are TRBV19 and TRBJ2-7; tentatively, D is TRBD1 (6 bases). This CDR3 comprises 15 residues. V shed 3 bases and J shed 1 base, with 13 bases lying between them. Germline V gene data show CDR1 as LNHDA and CDR2 as SQIVND (reference sequence). The CDR3 DNA reads TGTGCCAGTAGTATGGACAGCCAGTCTTCCTACGAGCAGTACTTC. Protein sequence: CASSMDSQSSYEQYF.

The chain recombines TRBV10-3 with TRBJ2-3; 10 bases agree with TRBD2. CDR1 and CDR2 from the germline V gene are ENHRY and SYGVKD. The CDR3 consists of 18 residues. J lost 1 base, V lost 3 bases, and 10 bases had no gene match. The CDR3 DNA follows: TGTGCCATCAGTGATGGTCGGGGTGGGACTAGCGGCACAGATACGCAGTATTTT. This gives the protein CAISDGRGGTSGTDTQYF.

J is TRBJ2-1 and V is TRBV7-3; 8 bases map to TRBD2. J gave up 0 bases and V 7 bases, and 8 bases lay outside the gene matches. The CDR3 extends over 16 amino acids. Germline CDR1 and CDR2: SGHTA and FQGTGA. Here the CDR3 reads CASNLAGRSSYNEQFF. The CDR3 DNA sequence: TGTGCCAGCAATCTAGCGGGCCGGAGCTCCTACAATGAGCAGTTCTTC.

The chain is built from TRBV7-9 and TRBJ2-7; 9 bases agree with TRBD2. CDR1 SEHNR and CDR2 FQNEAQ come from the germline V gene (reference sequence). The CDR3 sequence is 14 residues long. Trimming removed 1 base from V and 6 bases from J; junction bases left unmatched: 4. DNA of the CDR3: TGTGCCAGCAGCTTAGTAGCGGGAGAGGGCGAGCAGTACTTC. Residues: CASSLVAGEGEQYF.

The chain combines TRBV27 with TRBJ1-1; D not resolved. Trimming left V 5 bases short and J 1 base short, with 8 bases between. The CDR3 covers 13 residues. The germline gives CDR1 MNHEY, CDR2 SMNVEV (reference sequence). The CDR3 protein is CASSQYSNTEAFF. The CDR3 bases are TGTGCCAGCAGTCAATACTCGAACACTGAAGCTTTCTTT.

The chain uses TRBV7-2 and TRBJ2-7; 8 nucleotides align to TRBD2. The CDR3 sequence is 15 residues long. Germline values: CDR1 SGHTA, CDR2 FQGNSA. Germline trimming cut 4 bases from V and 0 bases from J; bases unmatched to any gene: 5. This chain's CDR3 is CASSWVAGNSYEQYF. CDR3 in DNA: TGTGCCAGCAGCTGGGTAGCGGGGAACTCCTACGAGCAGTACTTC.

The chain is built from TRBV19 and TRBJ2-5; a possible D gene is TRBD2 (5 bases). CDR3 length equals 16 residues. With 3 bases removed from V and 2 bases from J, the gap between germline ends came to 16 bases. CDR1 LNHDA and CDR2 SQIVND come from the germline V gene (reference sequence). This CDR3 is CASSMWSGEVQETQYF. Here the CDR3 DNA reads TGTGCCAGTAGTATGTGGAGCGGAGAAGTACAAGAGACCCAGTACTTC.

This chain joins TRBV29-1 and TRBJ2-3; D perhaps matches TRBD2 (5 bases). The CDR3 spans 12 residues. Germline V CDR1 and CDR2: SQVTM, ANQGSEA. V lost 7 bases to trimming and J lost 5 bases, with 13 bases between them. The CDR3 loop reads CSESRGQDTQYF. In DNA, the CDR3 is TGCAGCGAATCAAGAGGGCAAGATACGCAGTATTTT.

This chain connects TRBV6-4 to TRBJ2-6; TRBD2 might be the D (6 bases). V lost 0 bases and J 1 base, leaving 7 bases between the germline ends. This CDR3 has 16 amino acids. Germline CDR1 reads MRHNA; CDR2 reads SNTAGT. CDR3 nucleotide sequence: TGTGCCAGCAGTGACTCGGCGGGGTCTGGGGCCAACGTCCTGACTTTC. Amino acid sequence: CASSDSAGSGANVLTF.

The chain has TRBV27 and TRBJ2-7, with TRBD1 matching over 9 bases. The CDR3 is 14 amino acids. Germline CDR1 MNHEY, CDR2 SMNVEV (reference sequence). The ends lost 7 bases at V and 2 bases at J; junction bases unmatched: 6. CDR3 DNA sequence: TGTGCCAGCATCGGGACAGGGAGACCCTACGAGCAGTACTTC. This translates into CASIGTGRPYEQYF.

The V and J genes are TRBV18 and TRBJ1-4, with D possibly being TRBD1 (5 bases). The V end lost 6 bases, the J end lost 4 bases, and 12 bases lay between the germline ends. CDR3 length: 14 amino acids. From germline, CDR1 is KGHSH and CDR2 LQKENI. The CDR3 is CASSPGLLNEKLFF. The CDR3 DNA sequence: TGTGCCAGCTCCCCGGGACTCCTTAATGAAAAACTGTTTTTT.

The V call is TRBV5-1, the J call TRBJ2-2, with 8 bases identical to TRBD2. The junction had 5 bases not matched to a gene; V was cut back by 4 bases and J by 3 bases. Germline V lookup: CDR1 SGHRS, CDR2 YFSETQ. This CDR3 contains 15 residues. The CDR3 nucleotides are TGCGCCAGCAGCCCAAGCGGGAGCGACACCGGGGAGCTGTTTTTT. This sequence encodes CASSPSGSDTGELFF.

This clone has a single count. This chain connects TRBV4-3 to TRBJ2-7; TRBD2 agrees at 8 bases. This CDR3 spans 15 amino acids. From germline, CDR1 is LGHNA and CDR2 YSLEER. V shed 1 base, J shed 2 bases, and the junction held 4 bases outside the gene matches. CDR3 nucleotide sequence: TGCGCCAGCAGCCAAGGGGGAGCGGGAGCCTACGAGCAGTACTTC. Amino acids: CASSQGGAGAYEQYF.

This chain uses TRBV10-3 with TRBJ2-1; 11 nucleotides line up with TRBD2. The V gene end was trimmed by 6 bases and the J gene end by 8 bases; junction bases not matched to a gene: 12. CDR1 is ENHRY, CDR2 SYGVKD, per germline. The CDR3 has 16 residues. The CDR3 DNA reads TGTGCCATCAGCCCAAATAGCGGGAGGGCCGAGGATGAGCAGTTCTTC. Its protein product is CAISPNSGRAEDEQFF.

The chain is built from TRBV13 and TRBJ2-5; weak D call: TRBD2 (6 bases). The CDR3 covers 14 residues. Germline V gene lookup returns CDR1 PRHDT and CDR2 FYEKMQ (reference sequence). V gave up 5 bases and J gave up 1 base, with 11 bases separating them. The CDR3 reads CASSPWGLQETQYF. CDR3 DNA: TGTGCCAGCAGCCCGTGGGGACTCCAAGAGACCCAGTACTTC.

The J gene is TRBJ2-1, the V gene TRBV27; D gene uncertain. This CDR3 spans 14 amino acids. CDR1 and CDR2 (germline): MNHEY, SMNVEV (reference sequence). The ends were cut back, 7 bases at V and 6 bases at J, with 16 bases in the middle. CDR3 residues: CASTRRGAFNEQFF. CDR3 DNA: TGTGCCAGCACCCGAAGAGGAGCGTTCAATGAGCAGTTCTTC.

The chain recombines TRBV30 with TRBJ2-1; 10 bases agree with TRBD2. The V and J ends lost 4 bases and 7 bases, in that order; junction bases with no gene match: 10. CDR1 is GTSNPN and CDR2 is SVGIG in the germline V gene (reference sequence). The CDR3 extends over 15 amino acids. DNA of the CDR3: TGTGCCTGGATTATGGAGCGGGAGGGCCGGAATGAGCAGTTCTTC. Its translation is CAWIMEREGRNEQFF.

This chain connects TRBV6-5 to TRBJ2-7; TRBD2 agrees at 13 bases. Germline V gives CDR1 MNHEY, CDR2 SVGAGI. J gave up 6 bases and V 2 bases, and 7 bases lay outside the gene matches. The length of the CDR3 is 16 residues. The DNA for the CDR3 is TGTGCCAGCAGTTACGCACTAGCGGGAGGGCGAGGCGAGCAGTACTTC. This encodes CASSYALAGGRGEQYF.

This clone was counted ten times or more. The chain links TRBV6-5 to TRBJ1-1; no clear D. The CDR3 contains 14 residues. V was trimmed by 6 bases and J by 5 bases, leaving 16 bases between them. Germline V CDR1 and CDR2: MNHEY, SVGAGI. Here the CDR3 DNA reads TGTGCCAGCAGGGGAAAGGGTCGGGGAACTGAAGCTTTCTTT. It encodes CASRGKGRGTEAFF.

The count of this clone is one. The chain joins TRBV14 to TRBJ1-2; TRBD1 is a possible D gene (6 bases). Germline V lookup: CDR1 SGHDN, CDR2 FVKESK. With 7 bases removed from V and 8 bases from J, the gap between germline ends came to 17 bases. This CDR3 has 13 residues. The CDR3 DNA sequence: TGTGCCAGCACCGCCCAACAGGGCGGCGGCTACACCTTC. Amino acid sequence: CASTAQQGGGYTF.

The J gene is TRBJ2-3, the V gene TRBV10-3; 7 bases are a match to TRBD2. CDR1 and CDR2 from the germline V gene are ENHRY and SYGVKD. The CDR3 loop spans 15 amino acids. Trimming took 7 bases from V and 4 from J; bases not matched to a gene: 11. The CDR3 sequence is CAINPAGLGPDTQYF. CDR3 nucleotides: TGTGCCATCAACCCAGCGGGACTGGGGCCAGATACGCAGTATTTT.